Following are 13 T cell receptor beta chains from one sample sequenced in a study of blood T cell repertoires in COVID-19. Method: immunoSEQ multiplex PCR; TCRdb's copy keeps in-frame clones and lacks some. This sample yields fewer than 95,000 clones, of which roughly 90% are seen a single time; around 14% belongs to the top ten. Material for sequencing was peripheral blood. These receptor sequences come from a male donor with acute or convalescent COVID-19.

This rearrangement joins TRBV19 to TRBJ1-1; 8 bases are a match to TRBD1. V shed 7 bases and J 3 bases; nucleotides not matched to a gene: 1. This CDR3 is 12 amino acids long. CDR1 and CDR2 from the germline V gene are LNHDA and SQIVND (reference sequence). CDR3 residues: CASKQGDTEAFF. The DNA for the CDR3 is TGTGCCAGTAAACAGGGGGACACTGAAGCTTTCTTT. The whole variable domain, remainder taken from reference TRBV19 and TRBJ1-1, is DGGITQSPKYLFRKEGQNVTLSCEQNLNHDAMYWYRQDPGQGLRLIYYSQIVNDFQKGDIAEGYSVSREKKESFPLTVTSAQKNPTAFYLCASKQGDTEAFFGQGTRLTVV.

The chain employs TRBV25-1 and TRBJ2-5; 10 positions agree with TRBD2. Germline trimming cut 2 bases from V and 10 bases from J; bases unmatched to any gene: 7. Germline V lookup: CDR1 MGHDK, CDR2 SYGVNS. The CDR3 is made up of 14 amino acids. Written as DNA, the CDR3 is TGTGCCAGCAGTGAACCGGCTAGCGGGGGAAACCAGTACTTC. It encodes CASSEPASGGNQYF.

The chain combines TRBV19 with TRBJ1-1; unclear D gene. From germline, CDR1 is LNHDA and CDR2 SQIVND (reference sequence). The CDR3 loop spans 13 amino acids. V dropped 5 bases and J dropped 3 bases, with 10 bases sitting between them. The CDR3 DNA reads TGTGCCAGTAGTTTAAAAGAGGACACTGAAGCTTTCTTT. Amino acids: CASSLKEDTEAFF.

This clone turned up a few times. The sample has other DNA sequences that encode this CDR3 too. The chain couples TRBV19 to TRBJ1-2; weak D call: TRBD1 (5 bases). The CDR3 is 14 amino acids. CDR1 is LNHDA, CDR2 SQIVND, per germline (reference sequence). V was pared by 5 bases and J by 0 bases, with 10 bases between. The DNA for the CDR3 is TGTGCCAGTAGTGAGACAGAAACTAACTATGGCTACACCTTC. Translation gives CASSETETNYGYTF.

The J gene is TRBJ2-1, the V gene TRBV27; the D is unclear. The CDR3 contains 16 residues. CDR1 and CDR2 from the germline V gene are MNHEY and SMNVEV (reference sequence). V lost 2 bases to trimming and J lost 0 bases, with 11 bases between them. The CDR3 protein is CASSLSRSFSYNEQFF. The CDR3 DNA is TGTGCCAGCAGTTTAAGCCGGTCTTTCTCCTACAATGAGCAGTTCTTC.

The chain has TRBV5-5 and TRBJ2-3; 7 bases are a match to TRBD1. Trimming removed 7 bases from V and 8 bases from J; junction bases left unmatched: 7. The CDR3 totals 12 residues. In germline, CDR1 is SGHKS, CDR2 YYEKEE (reference sequence). CDR3 in DNA: TGTGCCAGCGGGGGCCCAGGGGGTACGCAGTATTTT. Translated, it gives CASGGPGGTQYF. Full variable domain (missing parts from reference TRBV5-5 and TRBJ2-3): DAGVTQSPTHLIKTRGQQVTLRCSPISGHKSVSWYQQVLGQGPQFIFQYYEKEERGRGNFPDRFSARQFPNYSSELNVNALLLGDSALYLCASGGPGGTQYFGPGTRLTVL.

The chain uses TRBV7-9 and TRBJ1-6; no firm D call. Germline values: CDR1 SEHNR, CDR2 FQNEAQ (reference sequence). The germline V and J ends were trimmed by 5 bases and 8 bases, with 10 bases remaining between them. The CDR3 has 13 amino acids. In nucleotides, the CDR3 is TGTGCCAGCAGCCCCGAGCCTGATTCACCCCTCCACTTT. Residues: CASSPEPDSPLHF.

A single count supports this clone. V gene TRBV5-1 combines with J gene TRBJ2-5, with 9 bases aligning to TRBD2. This CDR3 region has 15 residues. Germline V gives CDR1 SGHRS, CDR2 YFSETQ. Trimming cost V 3 bases and J 0 bases; bases outside gene matches: 3. The CDR3 bases are TGCGCCAGCAGCTCCTTAGCGGGGGACCAAGAGACCCAGTACTTC. Residues: CASSSLAGDQETQYF.

This rearrangement joins TRBV14 to TRBJ2-2; 7 bases are a match to TRBD1. CDR3 length: 15 residues. With 3 bases clipped from V and 4 bases from J, the junction kept 5 bases outside the gene matches. Per the germline V gene, CDR1 is SGHDN and CDR2 is FVKESK. As DNA, the CDR3 is TGTGCCAGCAGCCAGAGAGGGGGCGCCACCGGGGAGCTGTTTTTT. Encoded protein: CASSQRGGATGELFF. The whole variable domain, remainder taken from reference TRBV14 and TRBJ2-2, is EAGVTQFPSHSVIEKGQTVTLRCDPISGHDNLYWYRRVMGKEIKFLLHFVKESKQDESGMPNNRFLAERTGGTYSTLKVQPAELEDSGVYFCASSQRGGATGELFFGEGSRLTVL.

In its sample, this clone was seen once. This sequence joins TRBV5-6 and TRBJ1-5, with a possible D match to TRBD1 (5 bases). The length of the CDR3 is 15 residues. CDR1 is SGHDT, CDR2 YYEEEE, per germline. The germline V and J ends were trimmed by 0 bases and 0 bases, with 7 bases remaining between them. This CDR3 reads CASSLAQGSNQPQHF. As DNA, the CDR3 is TGTGCCAGCAGCTTGGCTCAGGGTAGCAATCAGCCCCAGCATTTT.

The chain is built from TRBV9 and TRBJ1-6; a possible D gene is TRBD1 (6 bases). Germline lookup yields CDR1 SGDLS and CDR2 YYNGEE. V lost 2 bases to trimming and J lost 10 bases, with 19 bases between them. This CDR3 contains 16 residues. The CDR3 sequence is CASSVGGRGGESPLHF. In DNA form, the CDR3 reads TGTGCCAGCAGCGTTGGAGGGAGAGGGGGGGAATCACCCCTCCACTTT.

V usage is TRBV2 and J usage is TRBJ2-4; TRBD2 agrees at 9 bases. This CDR3 spans 18 amino acids. In germline, CDR1 is SNHLY, CDR2 FYNNEI. The V gene end was trimmed by 6 bases and the J gene end by 0 bases; junction bases not matched to a gene: 12. Written as DNA, the CDR3 is TGTGCCAGCAGAATTAGCGGGGGCCCCCTGCGAGCCAAAAACATTCAGTACTTC. Encoded protein: CASRISGGPLRAKNIQYF.

The rearrangement uses TRBV5-1 and TRBJ1-2; a weak D match, TRBD1 (6 bases). Germline-derived CDR1 and CDR2 are SGHRS and YFSETQ. With 3 bases removed from V and 5 bases from J, the gap between germline ends came to 17 bases. The CDR3 covers 15 residues. The CDR3 here is CASSWSTGQGYGYTF. Written as DNA, the CDR3 is TGCGCCAGCAGCTGGTCCACGGGACAAGGGTATGGCTACACCTTC.